These 15 T cell receptor beta chains share one sample of origin, sequenced in a study of T cell changes during pregnancy in multiple sclerosis. Profiling relied on immunoSEQ multiplex PCR, and the TCRdb table lists in-frame clones only, not all of them. The sample shows 55,000 to 65,000 clones, 80% to 95% of them seen only once. Sequenced here: peripheral blood, sampled in the second trimester of pregnancy. These receptors were obtained from a female donor with multiple sclerosis, enrolled in a pregnancy study.

This sequence joins TRBV29-1 and TRBJ1-1; no firm D call. The CDR3 runs 12 residues. Germline V gives CDR1 SQVTM, CDR2 ANQGSEA. In nucleotides, the CDR3 is TGCAGGGCGGGGAAAACACCAGCTGAAGCTTTCTTT. Amino acid sequence: CRAGKTPAEAFF.

The chain recombines TRBV29-1 with TRBJ1-1, with D unclear. Trimming removed 3 bases from V and 4 bases from J, with 9 bases in between. Per germline, CDR1 SQVTM and CDR2 ANQGSEA. The CDR3 consists of 12 residues. CDR3 region: CSVDWAGTEAFF. CDR3 nucleotide sequence: TGCAGCGTTGACTGGGCAGGCACTGAAGCTTTCTTT.

V and J are TRBV2 and TRBJ2-1; tentative D call: TRBD2 (6 bases). The length of the CDR3 is 13 residues. V was clipped by 3 bases and J by 7 bases, with 10 bases between them. Germline V gene lookup returns CDR1 SNHLY and CDR2 FYNNEI. The CDR3 bases are TGTGCCAGCAGTGACTCGGGAGTAAATGAGCAGTTCTTC. This sequence encodes CASSDSGVNEQFF. The full variable domain, rest sourced from reference TRBV2 and TRBJ2-1, is EPEVTQTPSHQVTQMGQEVILRCVPISNHLYFYWYRQILGQKVEFLVSFYNNEISEKSEIFDDQFSVERPDGSNFTLKIRSTKLEDSAMYFCASSDSGVNEQFFGPGTRLTVL.

The CDR3 loop reads CASSQPGLEETQYF. The CDR3 region has the DNA TGTGCCAGCAGCCAACCTGGACTAGAAGAGACCCAGTACTTC. The chain carries TRBV5-4 and TRBJ2-5; 7 bases map to TRBD2. CDR1 and CDR2 (germline): SGHNT, YYREEE (reference sequence). The V segment lost 4 bases and the J segment 3 bases; nucleotides outside the gene matches: 6. This CDR3 is 14 amino acids long.

The chain has TRBV25-1 and TRBJ2-2; possibly TRBD1 for D (5 bases). Looked up from germline, CDR1 is MGHDK and CDR2 is SYGVNS. The CDR3 is made up of 15 amino acids. V dropped 1 base and J dropped 2 bases, with 8 bases sitting between them. The CDR3 protein is CASSELGVNTGELFF. The CDR3, as DNA: TGTGCCAGCAGTGAATTAGGGGTTAACACCGGGGAGCTGTTTTTT.

This clone appeared a few times. The V call is TRBV4-1, the J call TRBJ1-1, with unresolved D. Trimming removed 0 bases at V and 1 base at J, with 6 bases between. Germline V gives CDR1 MGHRA, CDR2 YSYEKL. The CDR3 length is 14 residues. In nucleotides, the CDR3 is TGCGCCAGCAGCCAAGAAACAGCGAACACTGAAGCTTTCTTT. It codes for CASSQETANTEAFF.

This clone has only one observation. V gene TRBV5-1 combines with J gene TRBJ1-3, with a tentative D call TRBD1 (6 bases). This CDR3 has 14 residues. Germline CDR1 SGHRS, CDR2 YFSETQ. With 4 bases removed from V and 8 bases from J, the gap between germline ends came to 16 bases. The CDR3 sequence is CASSPGGGLDTIYF. CDR3 coding DNA: TGCGCCAGCAGCCCGGGCGGGGGCTTGGACACCATATATTTT.

This sequence joins TRBV30 and TRBJ1-2, with D possibly matching TRBD1 (5 bases). The CDR3 is 13 amino acids. Germline CDR1 is GTSNPN and CDR2 is SVGIG (reference sequence). Trimming left V 1 base short and J 8 bases short, with 14 bases between. The CDR3 here is CAWSGVRADGYTF. CDR3 nucleotide sequence: TGTGCCTGGAGTGGGGTCAGGGCCGACGGCTACACCTTC.

This clone has only one observation. J is TRBJ1-2 and V is TRBV5-1; D gene uncertain. This CDR3 has 15 amino acids. V gave up 0 bases and J gave up 4 bases, with 13 bases separating them. Germline CDR1 SGHRS, CDR2 YFSETQ. CDR3 DNA sequence: TGCGCCAGCAGCTTGGGGGCGGGGAGTGGCTATGGCTACACCTTC. Its translation: CASSLGAGSGYGYTF.

V usage is TRBV7-2 and J usage is TRBJ2-5, with TRBD2 as a possible D gene (6 bases). Germline V lookup: CDR1 SGHTA, CDR2 FQGNSA. The CDR3 extends over 15 amino acids. With 1 base removed from V and 7 bases from J, the gap between germline ends came to 16 bases. CDR3 amino acids: CASSLGGDLGGTQYF. Here the CDR3 DNA reads TGTGCCAGCAGCTTAGGGGGGGACCTGGGAGGGACCCAGTACTTC.

This sequence joins TRBV7-2 and TRBJ2-5; TRBD1 agrees at 7 bases. The J segment lost 1 base and the V segment lost 6 bases, leaving 5 bases of the junction unmatched. The CDR3 spans 14 residues. Per germline, CDR1 SGHTA and CDR2 FQGNSA. The CDR3 nucleotides are TGTGCCAGCAGAATGGGGACAGCCCAAGAGACCCAGTACTTC. This encodes CASRMGTAQETQYF.

The chain couples TRBV9 to TRBJ2-7, with D perhaps TRBD2 (5 bases). This CDR3 spans 14 amino acids. Trimming stripped 0 bases from V and 4 bases from J, with 11 bases between. The germline V gene has CDR1 SGDLS and CDR2 YYNGEE. The CDR3 region is CASSVGPEGYEQYF. CDR3 coding DNA: TGTGCCAGCAGCGTAGGTCCAGAGGGTTACGAGCAGTACTTC.

V and J are TRBV4-3 and TRBJ2-3; 8 nucleotides align to TRBD2. Germline V gives CDR1 LGHNA, CDR2 YSLEER. The CDR3 has 16 amino acids. Trimming at V came to 4 bases and at J to 3 bases, leaving 9 bases not matched to a gene. The CDR3 sequence is CASSPGGLAGTDTQYF. The CDR3 nucleotides read TGCGCCAGCAGCCCAGGCGGACTAGCTGGGACAGATACGCAGTATTTT.

This clone was recorded once. J is TRBJ2-3 and V is TRBV21-1; TRBD2 reflects the table's D call only, with no check against the DNA. TRBV21-1 is a pseudogene. CDR3 size: 13 residues. The DNA for the CDR3 is TGTGCCAGCCAGGCACTAGCGGGAGATACGCAGTATTTT. It yields the protein CASQALAGDTQYF.

This clone occurred once. CDR3 residues: CASSETRQGSEQYF. The CDR3, as DNA: TGTGCCAGCAGTGAAACCCGACAGGGTTCAGAGCAGTACTTC. V is TRBV2 and J is TRBJ2-7, with 7 nucleotides matching TRBD1. This CDR3 spans 14 amino acids. With 2 bases clipped from V and 7 bases from J, the junction kept 8 bases outside the gene matches. Looked up from germline, CDR1 is SNHLY and CDR2 is FYNNEI.